Below, 21 T cell receptor beta chains from the same sample are listed, as sequenced in a study of technical replicates of blood from a handful of donors. Measured with immunoSEQ multiplex PCR; TCRdb has only the in-frame clones, and not every one. The repertoire consists of 64,000 or so clones, with around 97% occurring once and the leading ten covering 0.2% to 0.25%. Sequencing used T cells isolated from PBMCs. The receptors originated from a human donor in good health.

The J gene is TRBJ2-1, the V gene TRBV4-1; 11 positions agree with TRBD2. The V gene's germline CDR1 is MGHRA and CDR2 YSYEKL. Unmatched junction bases numbered 17, after V lost 3 bases and J lost 4 bases. The CDR3 contains 20 residues. The CDR3 reads CASSQARLAGGPRAYNEQFF. The CDR3, as DNA: TGCGCCAGCAGCCAGGCGCGGCTAGCGGGAGGTCCCCGCGCTTACAATGAGCAGTTCTTC.

This sequence joins TRBV5-1 and TRBJ2-3; 7 bases agree with TRBD1. Trimming took 2 bases from V and 0 from J; bases not matched to a gene: 6. Germline CDR1 reads SGHRS; CDR2 reads YFSETQ. This CDR3 region has 16 residues. The CDR3 nucleotides read TGCGCCAGCAGCTTAGAACAGGGGCTTAGCACAGATACGCAGTATTTT. Translation gives CASSLEQGLSTDTQYF.

The V call is TRBV7-2, the J call TRBJ1-1; a weak D match, TRBD1 (6 bases). V was clipped by 0 bases and J by 1 base, with 18 bases between them. The CDR3 is 18 amino acids. Germline CDR1 SGHTA, CDR2 FQGNSA. The CDR3 loop is CASSLAPQGSLRNTEAFF. For the CDR3, the DNA is TGTGCCAGCAGCTTAGCTCCCCAGGGGTCCCTTCGGAACACTGAAGCTTTCTTT.

The V call is TRBV11-3, the J call TRBJ2-5; D possibly corresponds to TRBD2 (6 bases). The CDR3 extends over 12 amino acids. V gave up 5 bases and J gave up 9 bases, with 13 bases separating them. From germline, CDR1 is SGHNT and CDR2 YENEEA. The CDR3 loop reads CASSLKEGSQYF. In nucleotides, the CDR3 is TGTGCCAGCAGCCTAAAGGAGGGGTCCCAGTACTTC.

This clone was seen a handful of times. The V call is TRBV2, the J call TRBJ2-2; possible D gene TRBD1, 6 bases. CDR1 is SNHLY and CDR2 is FYNNEI in the germline V gene. The CDR3 is made up of 18 amino acids. V lost 0 bases to trimming and J lost 4 bases, with 18 bases between them. The CDR3 protein is CASSEAGQRYTRTGELFF. As DNA, the CDR3 is TGTGCCAGCAGTGAAGCCGGACAGCGCTACACCCGCACCGGGGAGCTGTTTTTT.

V and J are TRBV6-5 and TRBJ2-7, with D hard to call. CDR1 and CDR2 from the germline V gene are MNHEY and SVGAGI. V dropped 6 bases and J dropped 2 bases, with 11 bases sitting between them. The CDR3 runs to 13 residues. Here the CDR3 reads CASSPSSPYEQYF. DNA of the CDR3: TGTGCCAGCAGCCCATCGAGCCCCTACGAGCAGTACTTC.

This rearrangement joins TRBV10-1 to TRBJ2-2; D is possibly TRBD1 (6 bases). This CDR3 comprises 16 residues. The V end was cut by 4 bases, the J end by 6 bases, with 18 bases between. The germline CDR1 and CDR2 sequences are WNHNN and SYGVQD (reference sequence). The CDR3 DNA reads as TGCGCCAGCAGTGCCGGGACAACTGTTTTAGCCGGGGAGCTGTTTTTT. As protein: CASSAGTTVLAGELFF.

The genes are TRBV25-1 and TRBJ1-5; perhaps TRBD1 as D (6 bases). CDR1 is MGHDK, CDR2 SYGVNS, per germline. V lost 1 base and J 6 bases, leaving 10 bases between the germline ends. This CDR3 contains 14 residues. The CDR3 DNA sequence: TGTGCCAGCAGTGAATCAGGGGTGGGTCAGCCCCAGCATTTT. Its protein product is CASSESGVGQPQHF.

V gene TRBV5-5 combines with J gene TRBJ1-2; 7 nucleotides match TRBD1. This CDR3 has 14 residues. With 1 base clipped from V and 4 bases from J, the junction kept 4 bases outside the gene matches. From germline, CDR1 is SGHKS and CDR2 YYEKEE (reference sequence). In nucleotides, the CDR3 is TGTGCCAGCAGCTTGTTGGGACAGCTCTATGGCTACACCTTC. Protein sequence: CASSLLGQLYGYTF.

The rearrangement links TRBV6-5 to TRBJ1-2; D unresolved. The CDR3 spans 13 residues. V was cut by 6 bases and J by 2 bases, with 10 bases left in between. Per germline, CDR1 MNHEY and CDR2 SVGAGI. The CDR3 is CASSPTYNYGYTF. The CDR3 bases are TGTGCCAGCAGCCCTACGTACAACTATGGCTACACCTTC.

The chain uses TRBV6-1 and TRBJ2-1; 8 positions agree with TRBD2. Germline V gives CDR1 MNHNS, CDR2 SASEGT. This CDR3 is 16 amino acids long. V gave up 4 bases and J gave up 2 bases; unmatched junction bases: 7. The CDR3 DNA follows: TGTGCCAGCAGTGTAAATAGCGGGGCCACCTACAATGAGCAGTTCTTC. This sequence encodes CASSVNSGATYNEQFF.

V gene TRBV2 combines with J gene TRBJ2-7; D unclear. The CDR3 totals 15 residues. V lost 3 bases and J 0 bases, leaving 12 bases between the germline ends. Per germline, CDR1 SNHLY and CDR2 FYNNEI. Here the CDR3 reads CASSDKTYPSYEQYF. The CDR3 DNA reads as TGTGCCAGCAGTGATAAAACCTACCCCTCCTACGAGCAGTACTTC.

The chain joins TRBV30 to TRBJ1-6; 11 bases map to TRBD1. The CDR3 has 14 amino acids. V lost 4 bases, J lost 7 bases, and 3 bases stayed unmatched. Germline CDR1 reads GTSNPN; CDR2 reads SVGIG (reference sequence). The CDR3 nucleotides are TGTGCCTGGATTCGGGACAGGGGGAATTCACCCCTCCACTTT. It codes for CAWIRDRGNSPLHF.

The rearrangement joins TRBV4-1 to TRBJ1-2, with a weak D call TRBD1 (6 bases). Germline CDR1 is MGHRA and CDR2 is YSYEKL. This CDR3 spans 17 amino acids. The V end was cut by 2 bases, the J end by 2 bases, with 18 bases between. The CDR3 here is CASSQPRPDRPNYGYTF. Here the CDR3 DNA reads TGCGCCAGCAGCCAACCCCGACCGGACAGACCCAACTATGGCTACACCTTC.

A single count supports this clone. This chain connects TRBV28 to TRBJ1-2, with a possible D match to TRBD1 (5 bases). V was trimmed by 3 bases and J by 5 bases, leaving 10 bases between them. CDR1 is MDHEN and CDR2 is SYDVKM in the germline V gene. The CDR3 covers 13 residues. CDR3 in DNA: TGTGCCAGCAGTTTGAAGGGGTCGTATGGCTACACCTTC. Its protein is CASSLKGSYGYTF.

This clone was counted a single time. The J gene is TRBJ1-2, the V gene TRBV7-9; no clear D gene. Germline V gives CDR1 SEHNR, CDR2 FQNEAQ (reference sequence). V lost 4 bases and J 1 base, leaving 19 bases between the germline ends. CDR3 length: 17 amino acids. CDR3 amino acids: CASSSPVTPGINYGYTF. In nucleotides, the CDR3 is TGTGCCAGCAGCTCACCCGTGACCCCGGGAATTAACTATGGCTACACCTTC.

Here the CDR3 DNA reads TGTGCCAGCACCATAATCGAACATAATGAAAAACTGTTTTTT. This encodes CASTIIEHNEKLFF. The V and J genes are TRBV5-6 and TRBJ1-4; D ambiguous. Per germline, CDR1 SGHDT and CDR2 YYEEEE. V lost 6 bases, J lost 4 bases, and 13 bases lay in between. CDR3 length: 14 residues.

This chain connects TRBV25-1 to TRBJ2-5; the D is unclear. The V and J ends lost 5 bases and 2 bases respectively, with 9 bases between them. The CDR3 has 13 amino acids. The V gene's germline CDR1 is MGHDK and CDR2 SYGVNS. The CDR3 spells CASSRGYQETQYF. The CDR3 nucleotides are TGTGCCAGCAGTCGAGGTTATCAAGAGACCCAGTACTTC.

The gene calls are TRBV7-9 and TRBJ2-3, with 9 nucleotides matching TRBD2. The CDR3 is 17 amino acids. CDR1 and CDR2 from the germline V gene are SEHNR and FQNEAQ (reference sequence). J gave up 3 bases and V 1 base, and 8 bases lay outside the gene matches. The CDR3 coding sequence is TGTGCCAGCAGCTTAGGGAGTGGTAGCGGGAGAACAGATACGCAGTATTTT. Translation gives CASSLGSGSGRTDTQYF.

The chain joins TRBV29-1 to TRBJ2-4, with D maybe TRBD2 (5 bases). The V gene lost 3 bases and the J gene lost 8 bases, with 11 bases spanning the gap. Looked up from germline, CDR1 is SQVTM and CDR2 is ANQGSEA. There are 12 residues in the CDR3. CDR3 amino acids: CSVEDWEYIQYF. The DNA of the CDR3 is TGCAGCGTTGAGGACTGGGAGTACATTCAGTACTTC. The whole variable domain, filled in from reference TRBV29-1 and TRBJ2-4, reads SAVISQKPSRDICQRGTSLTIQCQVDSQVTMMFWYRQQPGQSLTLIATANQGSEATYESGFVIDKFPISRPNLTFSTLTVSNMSPEDSSIYLCSVEDWEYIQYFGAGTRLSVL.

V gene TRBV6-5 combines with J gene TRBJ1-2, with D unclear. Trimming removed 0 bases from V and 5 bases from J, with 10 bases in between. Germline V lookup: CDR1 MNHEY, CDR2 SVGAGI. The CDR3 has 14 amino acids. CDR3 sequence: CASSYSPALYGYTF. The CDR3 DNA sequence: TGTGCCAGCAGTTACTCGCCCGCACTGTATGGCTACACCTTC.